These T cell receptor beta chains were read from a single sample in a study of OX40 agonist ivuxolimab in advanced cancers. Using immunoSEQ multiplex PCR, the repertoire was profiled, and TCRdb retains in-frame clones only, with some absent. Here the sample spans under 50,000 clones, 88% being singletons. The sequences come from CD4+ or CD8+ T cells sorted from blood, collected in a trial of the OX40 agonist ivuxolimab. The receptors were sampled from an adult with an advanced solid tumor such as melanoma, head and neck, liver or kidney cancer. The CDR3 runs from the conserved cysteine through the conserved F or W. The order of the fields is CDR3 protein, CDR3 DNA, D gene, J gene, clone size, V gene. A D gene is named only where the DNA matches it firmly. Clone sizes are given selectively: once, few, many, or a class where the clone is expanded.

CASSPQQGYTGELFF | TGTGCCAGCAGTCCCCAACAGGGGTACACCGGGGAGCTGTTTTTT | TRBD1 | TRBJ2-2 | . | TRBV27
CAWSVTGGGEQFF | TGTGCCTGGAGTGTCACAGGGGGCGGTGAGCAGTTCTTC | TRBD1 | TRBJ2-1 | . | TRBV30
CAISETGDIYLLGIGYTF | TGTGCCATCAGTGAAACGGGGGACATTTATCTCCTGGGCATTGGCTACACCTTC | . | TRBJ1-2 | . | TRBV10-3
CASSVGLWTGDGYTF | TGTGCCAGCAGCGTAGGGCTTTGGACTGGGGATGGCTACACCTTC | . | TRBJ1-2 | few | TRBV9
CASSSPAGTVINEQYF | TGTGCCAGCTCTTCCCCCGCCGGGACGGTGATTAACGAGCAGTACTTC | . | TRBJ2-7 | few | TRBV18
CASSLRVSGRYEQYF | TGTGCCAGCAGTTTACGAGTGAGCGGGAGGTACGAGCAGTACTTC | TRBD2 | TRBJ2-7 | . | TRBV28
CASSLKRINTGELFF | TGCGCCAGCAGCCTAAAGCGGATAAACACCGGGGAGCTGTTTTTT | . | TRBJ2-2 | once | TRBV5-1
CASSPRASGTYNEQFF | TGTGCCAGCAGTCCTAGAGCTAGCGGGACGTACAATGAGCAGTTCTTC | TRBD2 | TRBJ2-1 | . | TRBV28
CASSQGNNYGYTF | TGTGCCAGCAGTCAGGGGAACAACTATGGCTACACCTTC | . | TRBJ1-2 | . | TRBV2
CSVLGPNTEAFF | TGCAGCGTTTTGGGCCCTAACACTGAAGCTTTCTTT | . | TRBJ1-1 | . | TRBV29-1
CASSLILQGRETQYF | TGTGCCAGCAGTTTAATCCTCCAGGGTCGAGAGACCCAGTACTTC | . | TRBJ2-5 | . | TRBV27
CASSSYSGQALNTEAFF | TGTGCCAGCTCATCCTACTCCGGGCAGGCTTTGAACACTGAAGCTTTCTTT | . | TRBJ1-1 | . | TRBV18
CASVYRVGLSYEQYF | TGTGCCAGCGTCTACAGGGTAGGGCTAAGCTACGAGCAGTACTTC | . | TRBJ2-7 | once | TRBV28
CASSIRDRDLKEQYF | TGTGCCAGTAGTATCAGGGACAGAGATCTTAAGGAGCAGTACTTC | TRBD1 | TRBJ2-7 | . | TRBV19
CATSRGEDSSYEQYF | TGTGCCACCAGCAGAGGGGAGGACAGCTCCTACGAGCAGTACTTC | . | TRBJ2-7 | . | TRBV15
CASSYSFGSYNEQFF | TGTGCCAGCAGTTACTCGTTCGGATCCTACAATGAGCAGTTCTTC | . | TRBJ2-1 | . | TRBV6-5
CAISVASGSATDYEQYF | TGTGCCATCAGTGTCGCTAGCGGGAGCGCCACCGACTACGAGCAGTACTTC | TRBD2 | TRBJ2-7 | . | TRBV10-3
CASSSPTGIASYNEQFF | TGTGCCAGTAGTAGCCCGACAGGGATAGCCTCCTACAATGAGCAGTTCTTC | TRBD1 | TRBJ2-1 | . | TRBV19
CASSPGGGLNGYTF | TGTGCCAGCAGCCCCGGTGGGGGATTGAATGGCTACACCTTC | . | TRBJ1-2 | . | TRBV27
CASSFRGGTKTYEQYF | TGTGCCAGTAGTTTTAGGGGAGGAACAAAGACTTACGAGCAGTACTTC | . | TRBJ2-7 | . | TRBV19
CASSYSLGLAGYEQYF | TGTGCCAGCAGTTACTCCCTGGGACTAGCGGGCTACGAGCAGTACTTC | TRBD2 | TRBJ2-7 | . | TRBV6-5
CASSRDRLLGGYTF | TGTGCCAGCTCACGTGACAGGCTGCTGGGCGGCTACACCTTC | . | TRBJ1-2 | . | TRBV18
CASSLGLTGRSEQYF | TGTGCCAGCAGCTTAGGGCTCACAGGGCGTTCCGAGCAGTACTTC | . | TRBJ2-7 | . | TRBV7-6
CASSPMNRVDGNTIYF | TGTGCCAGCAGCCCGATGAACAGGGTGGATGGAAACACCATATATTTT | . | TRBJ1-3 | . | TRBV7-9
CAWSVIRETQYF | TGTGCCTGGAGTGTAATCCGAGAGACCCAGTACTTC | . | TRBJ2-5 | . | TRBV30
CASSLAGMNSGEQYF | TGCGCCAGCAGCTTGGCGGGGATGAACAGCGGCGAGCAGTACTTC | . | TRBJ2-7 | few | TRBV5-1
CASTSRGLFDGYTF | TGTGCCAGCACCTCACGGGGCCTTTTCGATGGCTACACCTTC | . | TRBJ1-2 | . | TRBV2
CASSEPRGNRVYNEQFF | TGTGCCAGCAGTGAGCCCCGCGGGAATAGGGTTTACAATGAGCAGTTCTTC | . | TRBJ2-1 | . | TRBV6-1
CSGTLGGPEAFF | TGCAGCGGTACGTTAGGGGGTCCTGAAGCTTTCTTT | . | TRBJ1-1 | . | TRBV29-1
CASSSVAYNEQFF | TGTGCCAGCAGCTCAGTGGCCTACAATGAGCAGTTCTTC | . | TRBJ2-1 | once | TRBV7-9
CASNRSGGDTQYF | TGTGCCAGTAACAGGTCAGGAGGAGATACGCAGTATTTT | . | TRBJ2-3 | . | TRBV27
CATSISGSAGELFF | TGTGCCACCAGCATTTCTGGGAGCGCCGGGGAGCTGTTTTTT | . | TRBJ2-2 | . | TRBV15
CASSQGGGWGLEYEQYF | TGTGCCAGCAGCCAAGGAGGTGGTTGGGGGCTTGAATACGAGCAGTACTTC | . | TRBJ2-7 | . | TRBV9
CASISRTDGNGYTF | TGTGCCAGCATCTCTCGGACAGATGGAAATGGCTACACCTTC | . | TRBJ1-2 | . | TRBV11-3
CASSQVETGNQPQHF | TGCGCCAGCAGCCAAGTTGAGACAGGTAACCAGCCCCAGCATTTT | . | TRBJ1-5 | . | TRBV4-1
CASSPGTASYEQYF | TGTGCCAGCAGCCCTGGGACAGCATCCTACGAGCAGTACTTC | TRBD1 | TRBJ2-7 | . | TRBV6-6
CASSLWRPTGGETQYF | TGTGCCAGCAGTTTATGGCGACCGACAGGGGGGGAGACCCAGTACTTC | TRBD1 | TRBJ2-5 | . | TRBV27
CASSRASDQETQYF | TGCGCCAGCAGCCGGGCTAGCGATCAAGAGACCCAGTACTTC | . | TRBJ2-5 | . | TRBV5-1
CASSPRPGVEEQYF | TGTGCCAGCAGCCCACGGCCAGGGGTAGAGGAGCAGTACTTC | . | TRBJ2-7 | . | TRBV7-3
CASSPPGLAGVRELFF | TGCGCCAGCAGCCCGCCGGGACTAGCGGGGGTCCGGGAGCTGTTTTTT | TRBD2 | TRBJ2-2 | . | TRBV5-1